This T cell receptor (beta chain) emerged from a study of CD4 T cells in relation to SARS-CoV-2 and coronaviruses. The overall study: No peptide or an HIV-1 Nef peptide pool served as negative control.

CDR1 MDHEN and CDR2 SYDVKM come from the germline V gene. Trimming shortened V by 4 bases and J by 1 base, and 16 bases separated the two germline ends. The CDR3 totals 16 residues. Before the COVID-19 pandemic, during about 2010-2019, CD4+ T cells were taken from unexposed donors. After less than 11 days of culture, CD4+ T cells were isolated. Points on this clone: The antigen is unknown.

The protocol was immunoSEQ multiplex PCR, while the TCRdb copy is restricted to in-frame clones and leaves out a portion. Seen here are more than 20,000 clones, about 80% observed once, and the top ten hold 12%. Sample: CD4+ T cells from PBMCs, cultured in vitro. The V gene is TRBV28, the J gene TRBJ2-5; tentatively, D is TRBD2 (5 bases). The TCR originated in a human donor in good health. Written as DNA, the CDR3 is TGTGCCAGCAGTTCCCCCGCGGTAGGGAGCCAAGAGACCCAGTACTTC. It is translated as CASSSPAVGSQETQYF.